These 17 T cell receptor beta chains originate from one sample sequenced in a study of CD8+ T cells in alopecia areata (dated by TCRdb to the late 2010s). The sample's time point label is to be understood as: baseline before oral tofacitinib. The method behind the library was the immunoSEQ multiplex PCR assay. To provide template for TCR sequencing, every sample had RNA extracted and reverse transcribed into cDNA. As stored in TCRdb, this immuneACCESS dataset retains in-frame rearrangements with V and J assigned. A fraction of the clones does not appear; measured against another copy, unresolved V genes explain less than half of the discrepancy, and the remainder lacks a known reason. The sample data list hundreds of thousands of clones, and approximately 61% of these were observed just once. The leading ten clones occupy approximately 1.2% of the sample. Sequences were derived from CD4+ T cells sorted from blood, sampled at week 0. These receptors all stem from a human donor with alopecia areata.

J is TRBJ2-1 and V is TRBV7-3; TRBD2 matches at 9 bases. The trim removed 3 bases at V and 4 bases at J, leaving 1 base unmatched. This CDR3 is 14 amino acids long. Germline CDR1 reads SGHTA; CDR2 reads FQGTGA. CDR3 sequence: CASSLLAGYNEQFF. The CDR3 nucleotides read TGTGCCAGCAGCTTGCTAGCGGGGTACAATGAGCAGTTCTTC.

This chain links TRBV7-9 with TRBJ2-7; D perhaps matches TRBD2 (7 bases). Trimming shortened V by 8 bases and J by 3 bases, and 14 bases separated the two germline ends. Germline values: CDR1 SEHNR, CDR2 FQNEAQ (reference sequence). The CDR3 runs to 13 residues. In DNA form, the CDR3 reads TGTGCCAGCGGGGAGGGGGACTACTACGAGCAGTACTTC. Protein sequence: CASGEGDYYEQYF.

The rearrangement links TRBV20-1 to TRBJ2-5; no firm D call. The CDR3 loop spans 11 amino acids. V lost 7 bases to trimming and J lost 2 bases, with 8 bases between them. Germline V gene data show CDR1 as DFQATT and CDR2 as SNEGSKA (reference sequence). In DNA form, the CDR3 reads TGCAGTGTACACTTACAAGAGACCCAGTACTTC. Protein sequence: CSVHLQETQYF.

This rearrangement joins TRBV7-9 to TRBJ2-3; D might be TRBD2 (5 bases). CDR3 length: 14 residues. Trimming left V 1 base short and J 4 bases short, with 9 bases between. The germline V gene has CDR1 SEHNR and CDR2 FQNEAQ (reference sequence). The CDR3 DNA reads TGTGCCAGCAGCTTAGGCCTAGCAGCAGATACGCAGTATTTT. It is translated as CASSLGLAADTQYF.

The chain carries TRBV7-3 and TRBJ2-5; 7 bases are shared with TRBD1. The CDR3 has 13 residues. Germline-derived CDR1 and CDR2 are SGHTA and FQGTGA. V was pared by 5 bases and J by 5 bases, with 5 bases of the junction left unmatched. CDR3 sequence (DNA): TGTGCCAGCAGCACAAACAGGGGTGAGACCCAGTACTTC. This sequence encodes CASSTNRGETQYF.

V is TRBV15 and J is TRBJ1-5; D unclear. The CDR3 spans 15 residues. Looked up from germline, CDR1 is LNHNV and CDR2 is YYDKDF (reference sequence). V lost 0 bases, J lost 5 bases, and 11 bases lay in between. CDR3 in DNA: TGTGCCACCAGCAGAGATCGTGGGCTGTATCAGCCCCAGCATTTT. Translating gives CATSRDRGLYQPQHF.

This chain links TRBV19 with TRBJ2-7; D tentatively fits TRBD1 or TRBD2 (5 bases each). The V gene's germline CDR1 is LNHDA and CDR2 SQIVND (reference sequence). The CDR3 loop spans 15 amino acids. Between the trimmed V and J ends, which lost 5 bases and 2 bases, there was a span of 16 bases. This chain's CDR3 is CASSLRAPGPYEQYF. As DNA, the CDR3 is TGTGCCAGTAGTCTAAGGGCCCCGGGGCCCTACGAGCAGTACTTC.

The rearrangement uses TRBV5-1 and TRBJ2-7; maybe TRBD2 (7 bases). V lost 4 bases to trimming and J lost 0 bases, with 17 bases between them. This CDR3 has 16 amino acids. Germline CDR1 is SGHRS and CDR2 is YFSETQ. CDR3 sequence (DNA): TGCGCCAGCAGCCCCGCGGGGGCCACGGGCTCCTACGAGCAGTACTTC. The encoded protein is CASSPAGATGSYEQYF.

This clone was detected once. The chain carries TRBV7-2 and TRBJ2-2; TRBD1 matches at 9 bases. The CDR3 length is 15 residues. CDR1 SGHTA and CDR2 FQGNSA come from the germline V gene. V lost 4 bases, J lost 2 bases, and 2 bases stayed unmatched. The CDR3 protein is CASSWDRENTGELFF. The DNA of the CDR3 is TGTGCCAGCAGCTGGGACAGGGAAAACACCGGGGAGCTGTTTTTT.

This chain links TRBV4-2 with TRBJ1-5; D gene uncertain. The germline CDR1 and CDR2 sequences are LGHNA and YNFKEQ. The CDR3 consists of 15 residues. The germline V and J ends were trimmed by 1 base and 7 bases, with 14 bases remaining between them. The CDR3, as DNA: TGTGCCAGCAGCCAAGTTTCCCCCACGGCCCAGCCCCAGCATTTT. It yields the protein CASSQVSPTAQPQHF.

Here the CDR3 DNA reads TGCAGCGTTGAAGGGGATCAGGGCACTGAAGCTTTCTTT. This sequence encodes CSVEGDQGTEAFF. V usage is TRBV29-1 and J usage is TRBJ1-1, with D tentatively TRBD1 (5 bases). The CDR3 covers 13 residues. V lost 1 base, J lost 4 bases, and 10 bases lay in between. Germline CDR1 reads SQVTM; CDR2 reads ANQGSEA.

The chain joins TRBV4-3 to TRBJ2-5; D uncertain. This CDR3 spans 16 amino acids. Trimming removed 1 base from V and 5 bases from J, with 17 bases in between. Germline V gene data show CDR1 as LGHNA and CDR2 as YSLEER. In DNA form, the CDR3 reads TGCGCCAGCAGCCAAGTTGGGCAGTCAAAAGGGGAGACCCAGTACTTC. It is translated as CASSQVGQSKGETQYF.

This sequence joins TRBV19 and TRBJ1-4; D remains unclear. CDR3 size: 15 residues. Trimming removed 1 base from V and 2 bases from J, with 8 bases in between. Germline V gene lookup returns CDR1 LNHDA and CDR2 SQIVND (reference sequence). The chain's CDR3 is CASSIGPGTNEKLFF. The CDR3 coding sequence is TGTGCCAGTAGTATAGGGCCGGGCACTAATGAAAAACTGTTTTTT.

This chain uses TRBV4-3 with TRBJ2-5; TRBD2 aligns across 10 bases. CDR1 and CDR2 (germline): LGHNA, YSLEER. V lost 0 bases and J lost 6; bases outside the gene matches: 4. CDR3 length: 15 residues. The CDR3 bases are TGCGCCAGCAGCCAAGATAGGACTAGCGGAAAGACCCAGTACTTC. It yields the protein CASSQDRTSGKTQYF.

The rearrangement uses TRBV29-1 and TRBJ1-5; D not resolved. Trimming left V 4 bases short and J 3 bases short, with 10 bases between. This CDR3 comprises 13 residues. Germline CDR1 and CDR2: SQVTM and ANQGSEA. The CDR3 protein is CSVVWQANQPQHF. The DNA for the CDR3 is TGCAGCGTTGTATGGCAGGCCAATCAGCCCCAGCATTTT. Looking up the rest from reference TRBV29-1 and TRBJ1-5 gives the full variable domain: SAVISQKPSRDICQRGTSLTIQCQVDSQVTMMFWYRQQPGQSLTLIATANQGSEATYESGFVIDKFPISRPNLTFSTLTVSNMSPEDSSIYLCSVVWQANQPQHFGDGTRLSIL.

The rearrangement uses TRBV4-1 and TRBJ2-1; D is uncertain. CDR1 MGHRA and CDR2 YSYEKL come from the germline V gene. This CDR3 comprises 10 residues. The ends were cut back, 7 bases at V and 5 bases at J, with 3 bases in the middle. The DNA for the CDR3 is TGCGCCAGCACCCACAATGAGCAGTTCTTC. Encoded protein: CASTHNEQFF.

The rearrangement links TRBV4-3 to TRBJ1-4, with D maybe TRBD1 (6 bases). The germline V gene has CDR1 LGHNA and CDR2 YSLEER. The CDR3 contains 15 residues. V was shortened by 0 bases and J by 5 bases, with 10 bases between the two germline ends. In DNA, the CDR3 is TGCGCCAGCAGCCAAGATAACAGGGACAATGAAAAACTGTTTTTT. It is translated as CASSQDNRDNEKLFF.